This TCR beta chain was sequenced for a study of blood T cell repertoires in COVID-19. Looking at the study overall: From the United States, Italy and Spain came samples of acute and convalescent COVID-19. T cells, B-cell-depleted T cells, or PBMCs provided the cDNA or gDNA that served as material.

In the authors' workflow: From reference gene primer amplification, estimates of nucleated cell counts were derived. Data came from immunoSEQ multiplex PCR; TCRdb stores just in-frame clones and leaves some out. V, J and clone size are taken as reported in that table, and D and trimming were inferred from the DNA itself. The top ten clones hold roughly a fifth of a sample with roughly 86,000 clones, roughly 82% of them seen once. The CDR3 runs 15 residues. The V end lost 4 bases, the J end lost 7 bases, and 16 bases lay between the germline ends. Per the germline V gene, CDR1 is LGHNA and CDR2 is YNFKEQ.

This chain joins TRBV4-2 and TRBJ2-2; D may be TRBD1 (6 bases). The sequenced material came from peripheral blood. This receptor was taken from a human donor in a cohort sampled during active COVID-19. CDR3 residues: CASSRGEGVIGELFF. In nucleotides, the CDR3 is TGTGCCAGCAGCCGCGGAGAGGGGGTCATCGGGGAGCTGTTTTTT.